The rows below give T cell receptor beta chains drawn from one sample of a study of T cells in Graves' hyperthyroidism and ophthalmopathy. TCRdb fed the multiplex PCR reads into MiXCR, producing one record per CDR3 protein. The table records roughly 710,000 distinct CDR3 sequences, under 45% of them present only once. The sample comprised blood. These receptors all come from a woman aged 40 to 50 with Graves' hyperthyroidism. Each CDR3 is given with its conserved first and last residue. The D gene is left open where the match is weak. Some rows have no size entry. The others give once, few or many, or a class for an expanded clone.

clone size: many; J gene: TRBJ1-5; V gene: TRBV5-6; D gene: -; CDR3 length: 14; CDR3 DNA: TGTGCCAGCAGTCCAGGGGTTGGCAATCAGCCCCAGCATTTT; CDR3 protein: CASSPGVGNQPQHF
clone size: few; J gene: TRBJ2-5; V gene: TRBV12-3/TRBV12-4; D gene: TRBD2; CDR3 length: 16; CDR3 DNA: TGTGCCAGCAGGGGGAGACTAGCGGGGTTGTGGGAGACCCAGTACTTC; CDR3 protein: CASRGRLAGLWETQYF
clone size: -; J gene: TRBJ2-7; V gene: TRBV10-3; D gene: -; CDR3 length: 14; CDR3 DNA: TGTGCCATCAGTGAGTCGGGGGGAGGCAATGAGCAGTACTTC; CDR3 protein: CAISESGGGNEQYF
clone size: -; J gene: TRBJ1-5; V gene: TRBV7-9; D gene: -; CDR3 length: 13; CDR3 DNA: TGTGCCAGCAGCCAAGAGCTGCGGCAGCCCCGGCATTTT; CDR3 protein: CASSQELRQPRHF
clone size: many; J gene: TRBJ1-4; V gene: TRBV10-3; D gene: -; CDR3 length: 14; CDR3 DNA: TGTGCCATCAGTGCGGACATTCTTAATGAAAAACTGTTTTTT; CDR3 protein: CAISADILNEKLFF
clone size: -; J gene: TRBJ1-1; V gene: TRBV7-2; D gene: TRBD1; CDR3 length: 18; CDR3 DNA: TGTGCCAGCAGCCCCGACTTACGGACAGGGGGATGGGGCACTGAAGCTTTCTTT; CDR3 protein: CASSPDLRTGGWGTEAFF
clone size: -; J gene: TRBJ2-3; V gene: TRBV12-3/TRBV12-4; D gene: -; CDR3 length: 13; CDR3 DNA: TGTGCCAGCAGTTTTAGCCTTCGAGATACGCAGTATTTT; CDR3 protein: CASSFSLRDTQYF
clone size: -; J gene: TRBJ2-1; V gene: TRBV20-1; D gene: TRBD1; CDR3 length: 14; CDR3 DNA: TGCAGTGCTCCGGGACAGCCCACCAGGGATGAGCAGTTCTTC; CDR3 protein: CSAPGQPTRDEQFF
clone size: few; J gene: TRBJ2-7; V gene: TRBV7-2; D gene: -; CDR3 length: 13; CDR3 DNA: TGTGCCAGCAGATTAGAGGGGATCTACGAGCAGTACTTC; CDR3 protein: CASRLEGIYEQYF
clone size: -; J gene: TRBJ2-2; V gene: TRBV9; D gene: TRBD2; CDR3 length: 17; CDR3 DNA: TGTGCCAGCAGCGCCGGACTAGCGGGAGGTAACACCGGGGAGCTGTTTTTT; CDR3 protein: CASSAGLAGGNTGELFF
clone size: -; J gene: TRBJ1-2; V gene: TRBV29-1; D gene: -; CDR3 length: 12; CDR3 DNA: TGCAGCGTTAACAGGGAGGGCTATGGCTACACCTTC; CDR3 protein: CSVNREGYGYTF
clone size: few; J gene: TRBJ2-7; V gene: TRBV7-2; D gene: -; CDR3 length: 14; CDR3 DNA: TGTGCCAGCAGCCCGGGGTCGAGCTCCTACGAGCAGTACTTC; CDR3 protein: CASSPGSSSYEQYF
clone size: many; J gene: TRBJ2-2; V gene: TRBV7-3; D gene: -; CDR3 length: 16; CDR3 DNA: TGTGCCAGCAGCGTACACGGGACACAGAACACCGGGGAGCTGTTTTTT; CDR3 protein: CASSVHGTQNTGELFF
clone size: few; J gene: TRBJ1-2; V gene: TRBV5-6; D gene: TRBD1; CDR3 length: 14; CDR3 DNA: TGTGCCAGCAGACCGGGACAGGGAAGGTTTGGCTACACCTTC; CDR3 protein: CASRPGQGRFGYTF
clone size: -; J gene: TRBJ1-2; V gene: TRBV7-9; D gene: -; CDR3 length: 14; CDR3 DNA: TGTGCCAGCAGCTTAGGAGGGGCCAACTGTGGCTACACCTTC; CDR3 protein: CASSLGGANCGYTF
clone size: many; J gene: TRBJ1-2; V gene: TRBV7-2; D gene: TRBD1; CDR3 length: 15; CDR3 DNA: TGTGCCAGCAGCCCAAGCGGACAGGGGACGGAGGGCTACACCTTC; CDR3 protein: CASSPSGQGTEGYTF
clone size: -; J gene: TRBJ2-7; V gene: TRBV14; D gene: -; CDR3 length: 17; CDR3 DNA: TGTGCCAGCAGCCGCGGAAAAATCGGGACCAGGCCACGGGAGCAGTACTTC; CDR3 protein: CASSRGKIGTRPREQYF
clone size: -; J gene: TRBJ2-7; V gene: TRBV2; D gene: TRBD2; CDR3 length: 15; CDR3 DNA: TGTGCCAGCCACCCTAGAACTAGCGGGGGATACGAGCAGTACTTC; CDR3 protein: CASHPRTSGGYEQYF
clone size: many; J gene: TRBJ1-4; V gene: TRBV4-3; D gene: TRBD1; CDR3 length: 17; CDR3 DNA: TGCGCCAGCAGCCAAGGAGGGACAGGGAATGCTAATGAAAAACTGTTTTTT; CDR3 protein: CASSQGGTGNANEKLFF
clone size: -; J gene: TRBJ1-6; V gene: TRBV28; D gene: -; CDR3 length: 15; CDR3 DNA: TGTGCCAGCAGTTTCGGACTGCTCAACAGTTCACCCCTCCACTTT; CDR3 protein: CASSFGLLNSSPLHF
clone size: many; J gene: TRBJ1-2; V gene: TRBV7-2; D gene: TRBD1; CDR3 length: 16; CDR3 DNA: TGTGCCAGCAGCCCATTCTACAGGGGGCGAGACTATGGCTACACCTTC; CDR3 protein: CASSPFYRGRDYGYTF
clone size: -; J gene: TRBJ1-6; V gene: TRBV6-1; D gene: TRBD1; CDR3 length: 17; CDR3 DNA: TGTGCCAGCACTCACCCTAGGGACAGTGGGAGTAATTCACCCCTCCACTTT; CDR3 protein: CASTHPRDSGSNSPLHF
clone size: few; J gene: TRBJ2-2; V gene: TRBV10-1; D gene: -; CDR3 length: 14; CDR3 DNA: TGCGCCAGCAGTGAGGGAGGGGTAACCGGGGAGCTGTTTTTT; CDR3 protein: CASSEGGVTGELFF
clone size: once; J gene: TRBJ2-5; V gene: TRBV5-1; D gene: TRBD1; CDR3 length: 20; CDR3 DNA: TGCGCCAGCAGCTTGGCTAGGGGCACAGGGGTCCTTGGAAGGGTGGAGACCCAGTACTTC; CDR3 protein: CASSLARGTGVLGRVETQYF
clone size: -; J gene: TRBJ2-7; V gene: TRBV7-9; D gene: TRBD1; CDR3 length: 16; CDR3 DNA: TGTGCCAGCAGCCTCACCGGCAGGGGGACCTACAATGAGCAGTACTTC; CDR3 protein: CASSLTGRGTYNEQYF
clone size: many; J gene: TRBJ1-1; V gene: TRBV5-1; D gene: TRBD1; CDR3 length: 14; CDR3 DNA: TGCGCCAGCAGCCTTCAGGGGGCCCACACTGAAGCTTTCTTT; CDR3 protein: CASSLQGAHTEAFF
clone size: few; J gene: TRBJ1-2; V gene: TRBV5-4; D gene: -; CDR3 length: 16; CDR3 DNA: TGTGCCAGCAGCAGCTCGTCGCGGGGGCAGCCTTATGGCTACACCTTC; CDR3 protein: CASSSSSRGQPYGYTF
clone size: many; J gene: TRBJ1-2; V gene: TRBV10-1; D gene: TRBD1; CDR3 length: 13; CDR3 DNA: TGCGCCAGCAGTGAAACAGGGGTCGATGGCTACACCTTC; CDR3 protein: CASSETGVDGYTF
clone size: -; J gene: TRBJ2-7; V gene: TRBV29-1; D gene: TRBD2; CDR3 length: 14; CDR3 DNA: TGCAGCGTTGGTCCGGCCAGGGACTACTACGAGCAGTACTTC; CDR3 protein: CSVGPARDYYEQYF
clone size: -; J gene: TRBJ2-7; V gene: TRBV29-1; D gene: TRBD1; CDR3 length: 13; CDR3 DNA: TGCGGCGTGCCGGGACAGGGTTCCTACGAGCAGTACTTC; CDR3 protein: CGVPGQGSYEQYF
clone size: -; J gene: TRBJ2-6; V gene: TRBV7-9; D gene: TRBD1; CDR3 length: 18; CDR3 DNA: TGTGCCAGCAGCCCTTCGACAGGGGGCCGCGGCGGGGCCAACGTCCTGACTTTC; CDR3 protein: CASSPSTGGRGGANVLTF
clone size: many; J gene: TRBJ1-1; V gene: TRBV9; D gene: -; CDR3 length: 13; CDR3 DNA: TGTGCCAGCAGCGTCGGGGCGGACACTGAAGCTTTCTTT; CDR3 protein: CASSVGADTEAFF
clone size: many; J gene: TRBJ1-6; V gene: TRBV4-2; D gene: TRBD1; CDR3 length: 15; CDR3 DNA: TGTGCCAGCAGCCAAGCGGGGACAGGGAGGTCACCCCTCCACTTT; CDR3 protein: CASSQAGTGRSPLHF
clone size: few; J gene: TRBJ2-7; V gene: TRBV7-2; D gene: -; CDR3 length: 17; CDR3 DNA: TGTGCCAGCAGTTACTCGGGGGCGGCGGGGAGCTCCTACGAGCAGTACTTC; CDR3 protein: CASSYSGAAGSSYEQYF
clone size: -; J gene: TRBJ2-5; V gene: TRBV29-1; D gene: TRBD1; CDR3 length: 17; CDR3 DNA: TGCAGCGCCCGAGGCGGGCCCGCTACAGGGGGATGGGAGACCCAGTACTTC; CDR3 protein: CSARGGPATGGWETQYF
clone size: many; J gene: TRBJ2-7; V gene: TRBV7-9; D gene: -; CDR3 length: 15; CDR3 DNA: TGTGCCAGCAGTCCACAGGTCTCCCCTTCCTACGAGCAGTACTTC; CDR3 protein: CASSPQVSPSYEQYF
clone size: many; J gene: TRBJ1-1; V gene: TRBV29-1; D gene: -; CDR3 length: 10; CDR3 DNA: TGCAGCGTTGTTGACACTGAAGCTTTCTTT; CDR3 protein: CSVVDTEAFF
clone size: few; J gene: TRBJ1-6; V gene: TRBV4-1; D gene: -; CDR3 length: 13; CDR3 DNA: TGCGCCAGCAGGTACAGCGATAATTCACCCCTCCACTTT; CDR3 protein: CASRYSDNSPLHF
clone size: -; J gene: TRBJ2-7; V gene: TRBV7-9; D gene: TRBD2; CDR3 length: 18; CDR3 DNA: TGTGCCAGCAGCCAATCGTTTGGAACTAGCGGGAGACTAACCGAGCAGTACTTC; CDR3 protein: CASSQSFGTSGRLTEQYF
clone size: many; J gene: TRBJ2-7; V gene: TRBV20-1; D gene: TRBD2; CDR3 length: 13; CDR3 DNA: TGCAGCGGAAGGACTAGCGGATCCTACGAGCAGTACTTC; CDR3 protein: CSGRTSGSYEQYF
clone size: many; J gene: TRBJ1-5; V gene: TRBV4-3; D gene: -; CDR3 length: 13; CDR3 DNA: TGCGCCAGCAGCCAAGACGCGGATCAGCCCCAGCATTTT; CDR3 protein: CASSQDADQPQHF
clone size: once; J gene: TRBJ2-2; V gene: TRBV7-6; D gene: -; CDR3 length: 20; CDR3 DNA: TGTGCCAGCAGCCCAGAGGCGGGGAGACATTTCCATGCGAACACCGGGGAGCTGTTTTTT; CDR3 protein: CASSPEAGRHFHANTGELFF
clone size: many; J gene: TRBJ1-2; V gene: TRBV7-9; D gene: -; CDR3 length: 14; CDR3 DNA: TGTGCCAGCAGCTTCGCAGGGTTGACACAGGGCTACACCTTC; CDR3 protein: CASSFAGLTQGYTF
clone size: few; J gene: TRBJ1-2; V gene: TRBV5-1; D gene: -; CDR3 length: 14; CDR3 DNA: TGCGCCAGCAGCTTGCCGGCAGGGGACTATGGCTACACCTTC; CDR3 protein: CASSLPAGDYGYTF
clone size: -; J gene: TRBJ1-5; V gene: TRBV7-8; D gene: -; CDR3 length: 15; CDR3 DNA: TGTGCCAGCAGCTTCAGGGGTTATAGCAATCAGCCCCAGCATTTT; CDR3 protein: CASSFRGYSNQPQHF
clone size: once; J gene: TRBJ2-7; V gene: TRBV20-1; D gene: -; CDR3 length: 10; CDR3 DNA: TGCAGTGCTACCGTTGGGATACAGTACTTC; CDR3 protein: CSATVGIQYF
clone size: many; J gene: TRBJ1-1; V gene: TRBV19; D gene: TRBD1; CDR3 length: 14; CDR3 DNA: TGTGCCAGTAGTGATGGGACAGGGGAGACTGAAGCTTTCTTT; CDR3 protein: CASSDGTGETEAFF
clone size: -; J gene: TRBJ2-5; V gene: TRBV12-5; D gene: TRBD1; CDR3 length: 14; CDR3 DNA: TGTGCTAGTGGTCCTGGACAGGGAAGGGAGACCCAGTACTTC; CDR3 protein: CASGPGQGRETQYF
clone size: few; J gene: TRBJ1-2; V gene: TRBV5-5; D gene: TRBD1; CDR3 length: 15; CDR3 DNA: TGTGCCAGCAGCGGGAGGGGACAGGGAGGCTATGGCTACACCTTC; CDR3 protein: CASSGRGQGGYGYTF
clone size: many; J gene: TRBJ1-2; V gene: TRBV5-1; D gene: -; CDR3 length: 15; CDR3 DNA: TGCGCCAGCAGCTTGGCCGTCTTGGGCAACTATGGCTACACCTTC; CDR3 protein: CASSLAVLGNYGYTF
clone size: many; J gene: TRBJ1-1; V gene: TRBV5-1; D gene: TRBD1; CDR3 length: 15; CDR3 DNA: TGCGCCAGCAGCCTGGGGGACAGGGCGATCACTGAAGCTTTCTTT; CDR3 protein: CASSLGDRAITEAFF
clone size: -; J gene: TRBJ2-7; V gene: TRBV20-1; D gene: -; CDR3 length: 13; CDR3 DNA: TGCAGTGCTCTTACGAGGGGAGTCCCCGAGCAGTACTTC; CDR3 protein: CSALTRGVPEQYF
clone size: many; J gene: TRBJ1-2; V gene: TRBV20-1; D gene: -; CDR3 length: 14; CDR3 DNA: TGCAGTGCTAGAGACCCCTTCCCTTTCTATGGCTACACCTTC; CDR3 protein: CSARDPFPFYGYTF
clone size: many; J gene: TRBJ1-2; V gene: TRBV19; D gene: TRBD1; CDR3 length: 14; CDR3 DNA: TGTGCCAGTACGGATGGACAGGGACTCTATGGCTACACCTTC; CDR3 protein: CASTDGQGLYGYTF